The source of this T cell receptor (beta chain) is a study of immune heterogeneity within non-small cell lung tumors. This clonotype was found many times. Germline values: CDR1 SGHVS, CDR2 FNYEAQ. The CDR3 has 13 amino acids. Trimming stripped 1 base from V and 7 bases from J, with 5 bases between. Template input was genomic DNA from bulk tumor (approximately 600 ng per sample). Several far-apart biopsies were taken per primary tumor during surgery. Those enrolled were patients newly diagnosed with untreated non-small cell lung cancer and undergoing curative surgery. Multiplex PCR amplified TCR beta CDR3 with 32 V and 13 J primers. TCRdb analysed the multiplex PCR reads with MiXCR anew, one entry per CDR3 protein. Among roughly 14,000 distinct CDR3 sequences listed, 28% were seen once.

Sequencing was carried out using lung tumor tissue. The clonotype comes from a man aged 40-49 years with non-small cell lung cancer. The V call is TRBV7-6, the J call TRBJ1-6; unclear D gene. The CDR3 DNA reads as TGTGCCAGCAGCTTAGAGCGGAATTCACCCCTCCACTTT. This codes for CASSLERNSPLHF.